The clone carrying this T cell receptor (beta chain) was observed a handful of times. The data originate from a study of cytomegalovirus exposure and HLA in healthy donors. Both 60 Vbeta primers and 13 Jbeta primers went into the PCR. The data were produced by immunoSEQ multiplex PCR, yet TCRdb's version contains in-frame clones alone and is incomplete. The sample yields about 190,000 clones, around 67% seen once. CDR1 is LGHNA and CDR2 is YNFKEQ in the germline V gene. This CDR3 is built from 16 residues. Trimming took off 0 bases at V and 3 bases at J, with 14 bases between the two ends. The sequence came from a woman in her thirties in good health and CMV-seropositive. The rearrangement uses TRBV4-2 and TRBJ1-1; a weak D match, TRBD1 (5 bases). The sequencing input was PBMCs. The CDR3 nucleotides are TGTGCCAGCAGCCAAGAAACAGGCCGCGGGGACACTGAAGCTTTCTTT. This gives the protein CASSQETGRGDTEAFF.